This record concerns one T cell receptor (beta chain) sequence. Its antigen is not identified. The data are from a study of human T cells and chemical hapten exposure. About the research overall: There were per-sample TCR yield variations, arising mainly from small pooled library volume differences.

The library tagged individual cDNA molecules with unique molecular identifiers. Study processing details: Samples contained a median of approximately 100,000 TCRs, with a range of 23,224 to 690,600. TCRdb fed the reads into MiXCR, producing one record per CDR3 protein. The V and J calls and clone size are TCRdb's, not the authors'. The table shows about 120,000 distinct CDR3 sequences, with less than 10% occurring only once. The V and J ends lost 5 bases and 4 bases, in that order; junction bases with no gene match: 13. This CDR3 region has 16 residues. CDR1 and CDR2 from the germline V gene are MDHEN and SYDVKM. Points from the study as a whole: No shift was seen in TCRs above 1 in 1000 frequency with DPC sensitization.

Unfractionated whole blood was the source of the extracted total RNA. Material for sequencing was whole blood. The rearrangement joins TRBV28 to TRBJ2-7; 8 bases line up with TRBD1. The sequence was obtained from a human donor in good health. Some clones in this sample may be carry-over from other donors' samples. The CDR3 here is CASSDRGPLVMYEQYF. CDR3 bases: TGTGCCAGCAGTGACAGGGGACCCCTCGTTATGTACGAGCAGTACTTC.